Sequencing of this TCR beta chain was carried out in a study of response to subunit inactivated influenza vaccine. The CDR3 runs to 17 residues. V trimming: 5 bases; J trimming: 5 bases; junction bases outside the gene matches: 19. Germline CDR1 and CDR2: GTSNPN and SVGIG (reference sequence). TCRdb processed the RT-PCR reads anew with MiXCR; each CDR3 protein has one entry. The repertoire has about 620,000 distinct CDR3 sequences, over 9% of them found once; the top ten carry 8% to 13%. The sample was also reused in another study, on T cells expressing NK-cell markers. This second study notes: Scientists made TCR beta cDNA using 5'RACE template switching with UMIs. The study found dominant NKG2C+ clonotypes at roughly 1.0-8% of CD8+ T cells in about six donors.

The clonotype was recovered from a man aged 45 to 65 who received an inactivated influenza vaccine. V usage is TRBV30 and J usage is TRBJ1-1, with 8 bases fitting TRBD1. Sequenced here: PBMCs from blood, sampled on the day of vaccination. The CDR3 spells CAWGRQGTVRTRTEAFF. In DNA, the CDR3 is TGTGCCTGGGGACGACAGGGGACTGTTAGAACTCGAACTGAAGCTTTCTTT.